This is a list of T cell receptor beta chains from one sample in a study of T cells in Graves' hyperthyroidism and ophthalmopathy. TCRdb re-analysed the multiplex PCR reads in MiXCR, keeping a single row per CDR3 protein. The top ten clones hold roughly 7% of a sample with 600,000 or so distinct CDR3 sequences, 12% to 15% of them seen once. The specimen sequenced was blood. The receptors come from a woman aged 18-35 years with Graves' ophthalmopathy. Both conserved end residues are part of each CDR3. The order of the fields is V gene, D gene, J gene, CDR3 protein. The D gene is left open where the match is weak.

TRBV7-9,-,TRBJ2-3,CASSLLASSTDTQYF
TRBV28,-,TRBJ1-2,CASSVTDNYGYTF
TRBV2,-,TRBJ2-1,CASSEGTGYNEQFF
TRBV5-5,TRBD1,TRBJ2-5,CASSFPGTGLETQYF
TRBV7-2,-,TRBJ2-5,CASSTRHQETQYF
TRBV12-3/TRBV12-4,-,TRBJ2-3,CASSLMRSDTQYF
TRBV9,-,TRBJ1-2,CASSVGGTWLDF
TRBV7-9,TRBD2,TRBJ2-1,CASSSSGRSDNEQFF
TRBV12-3/TRBV12-4,-,TRBJ2-1,CASSFDGGGHPTLEQFF
TRBV2,-,TRBJ1-5,CASSKDTGNQPQHF
TRBV12-3/TRBV12-4,-,TRBJ2-2,CASSLAGGITGELFF
TRBV25-1,TRBD2,TRBJ2-1,CASSHKRGSYNEQFF
TRBV5-1,-,TRBJ2-1,CASSFSGGDNEQFF
TRBV11-3,-,TRBJ1-2,CASSLEGRNGYTF
TRBV10-3,TRBD1,TRBJ2-7,CAISERTGDSYEQYF
TRBV3-1,TRBD2,TRBJ2-2,CASSQDGTRVSGTGELFF
TRBV7-9,TRBD2,TRBJ2-1,CASIGLGGRAGGSYNEQFF
TRBV2,-,TRBJ1-5,CASTSGSLPGSNQPQHF
TRBV28,TRBD2,TRBJ2-5,CASTRGSGETQYF
TRBV5-1,TRBD2,TRBJ2-3,CASSFVSGRARSTDTQYF
TRBV2,-,TRBJ2-1,CASSGHAPSYNEQFF
TRBV20-1,TRBD2,TRBJ2-1,CSARDHGGRAGEQFF
TRBV28,TRBD2,TRBJ2-3,CATMFFRGGTDTQYF
TRBV6-1,-,TRBJ2-1,CASKGPNEQFF
TRBV12-3/TRBV12-4,-,TRBJ2-7,CASSLDGPNYEQYF
TRBV11-2,-,TRBJ2-2,CASSFRGGTTGELFF
TRBV7-2,-,TRBJ2-1,CASISPGLGEQFF
TRBV11-2,-,TRBJ2-7,CASSLVSRPYEQYF
TRBV7-2,-,TRBJ2-1,CASSLGRRNEQFF
TRBV2,-,TRBJ2-5,CASKPGSGETQYF
TRBV20-1,TRBD1,TRBJ2-1,CSARPTGGSYNEQFF
TRBV20-1,-,TRBJ2-2,CSARDWSSVDRSVRTGELFF
TRBV15,-,TRBJ2-5,CATNPRGEETQYF
TRBV12-3/TRBV12-4,-,TRBJ2-6,CASNAEEAGANVLTF
TRBV28,-,TRBJ1-1,CASSPPTDEAFF
TRBV6-1,-,TRBJ1-2,CASSEFGGGYGYTF
TRBV10-2,-,TRBJ2-3,CASSETGRPDTQYF
TRBV10-3,-,TRBJ2-1,CAISEGGGLEGYEQFF
TRBV28,-,TRBJ2-7,CASGGTDDTKIYEQYF
TRBV5-8,TRBD2,TRBJ2-3,CASSLDTGGWGVTQYF
TRBV19,TRBD1,TRBJ2-7,CASSTLTGPYEQYF
TRBV5-1,-,TRBJ2-7,CASSLRTGTYEQYF
TRBV20-1,TRBD2,TRBJ2-1,CSASGFGLAGPNEQFF
TRBV6-1,-,TRBJ2-6,CASSSPIAGANVLTF
TRBV29-1,-,TRBJ1-3,CSVGGGDFSGNTIYF
TRBV3-1,-,TRBJ1-3,CASSQARRSGNTIYF